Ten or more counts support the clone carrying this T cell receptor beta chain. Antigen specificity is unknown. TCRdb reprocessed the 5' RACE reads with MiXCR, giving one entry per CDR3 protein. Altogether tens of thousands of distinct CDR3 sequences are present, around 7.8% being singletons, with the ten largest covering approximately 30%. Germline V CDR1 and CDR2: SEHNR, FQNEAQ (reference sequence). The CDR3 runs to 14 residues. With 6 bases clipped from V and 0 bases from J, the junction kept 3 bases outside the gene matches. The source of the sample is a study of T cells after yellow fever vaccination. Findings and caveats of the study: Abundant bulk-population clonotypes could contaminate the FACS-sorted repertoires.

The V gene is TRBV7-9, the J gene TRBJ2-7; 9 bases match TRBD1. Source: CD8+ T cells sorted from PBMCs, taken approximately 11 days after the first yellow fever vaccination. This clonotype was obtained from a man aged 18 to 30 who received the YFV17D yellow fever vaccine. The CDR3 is CASSGTGNSYEQYV. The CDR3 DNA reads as TGTGCCAGCAGTGGGACAGGGAACTCCTACGAGCAGTACGTC.